These 13 T cell receptor beta chains were all obtained from the same sample, sequenced in a study of control samples from healthy donors and cancer patients. Data came from immunoSEQ multiplex PCR; TCRdb stores just in-frame clones and leaves some out. The sample consists of about 140,000 clones, roughly nine tenths of them appearing once. Sequencing input: blood. The source of these receptors is a man younger than 35 in good health.

V and J are TRBV2 and TRBJ1-1, with 8 bases identical to TRBD1. The CDR3 loop spans 14 amino acids. Germline lookup yields CDR1 SNHLY and CDR2 FYNNEI. Trimming removed 5 bases from V and 5 bases from J; junction bases left unmatched: 7. In nucleotides, the CDR3 is TGTGCCAGCAGTCCCCAGGGGGCGGAGACTGAAGCTTTCTTT. Translated, it gives CASSPQGAETEAFF.

The V gene is TRBV3-1 (or the pseudogene TRBV3-2), the J gene TRBJ2-3; TRBD2 aligns across 10 bases. Germline trimming cut 5 bases from V and 2 bases from J; bases unmatched to any gene: 4. Germline CDR1 reads LGHDT; CDR2 reads YNNKEL (reference sequence). The CDR3 spans 15 residues. CDR3 DNA: TGTGCCAGCAGCAAAACTAGCGGGGACACAGATACGCAGTATTTT. It encodes CASSKTSGDTDTQYF.

This chain's CDR3 is CASSQERTLGGYTF. In DNA, the CDR3 is TGTGCCAGCAGCCAAGAGCGGACGCTGGGCGGCTACACCTTC. The chain combines TRBV3-1 (or the pseudogene TRBV3-2) with TRBJ1-2; D gene ambiguous. V lost 0 bases and J 8 bases, leaving 13 bases between the germline ends. The CDR3 contains 14 residues. Germline CDR1 is LGHDT and CDR2 is YNNKEL (reference sequence).

This clone came up once. The genes are TRBV3-1 (or the pseudogene TRBV3-2) and TRBJ2-3; possible D gene TRBD2, 5 bases. Germline CDR1 reads LGHDT; CDR2 reads YNNKEL (reference sequence). Trimming removed 5 bases from V and 3 bases from J, with 15 bases in between. CDR3 length equals 15 residues. CDR3 protein: CASSWRTGQTDTQYF. CDR3 coding DNA: TGTGCCAGCAGCTGGAGGACTGGCCAAACAGATACGCAGTATTTT.

The rearrangement uses TRBV19 and TRBJ1-2; D is ambiguous. CDR3 length: 15 residues. CDR1 is LNHDA, CDR2 SQIVND, per germline (reference sequence). Trimming cost V 5 bases and J 3 bases, with 16 bases left between them. The CDR3: CASSPQAGEHYGYTF. CDR3 in DNA: TGTGCCAGTAGTCCCCAGGCCGGGGAACACTATGGCTACACCTTC.

This chain joins TRBV19 and TRBJ1-1; TRBD1 is a possible D gene (5 bases). Germline CDR1 reads LNHDA; CDR2 reads SQIVND (reference sequence). The CDR3 spans 16 residues. Trimming removed 1 base from V and 3 bases from J, with 15 bases in between. The CDR3 loop is CASSIGYGATDTEAFF. CDR3 nucleotides: TGTGCCAGTAGTATAGGGTACGGGGCGACGGACACTGAAGCTTTCTTT.

The chain uses TRBV4-1 and TRBJ1-1; 10 bases agree with TRBD1. The V gene end was trimmed by 0 bases and the J gene end by 6 bases; junction bases not matched to a gene: 13. CDR3 length equals 18 residues. Germline CDR1 reads MGHRA; CDR2 reads YSYEKL. DNA for the CDR3: TGCGCCAGCAGCCAAGATTTCGAGGGACAGGGGTTTTTCCCTGAAGCTTTCTTT. As protein: CASSQDFEGQGFFPEAFF.

The genes are TRBV12-3 or TRBV12-4 and TRBJ1-1; D not certain. Trimming took off 2 bases at V and 4 bases at J, with 8 bases between the two ends. The CDR3 is made up of 13 amino acids. CDR3 loop: CASSLYDTTEAFF. As DNA, the CDR3 is TGTGCCAGCAGTTTATACGACACCACTGAAGCTTTCTTT.

V and J are TRBV27 and TRBJ1-1; the D gene is possibly TRBD1 (5 bases). CDR3 length: 13 amino acids. Germline loops: CDR1 MNHEY, CDR2 SMNVEV (reference sequence). V was trimmed by 3 bases and J by 5 bases, leaving 10 bases between them. Here the CDR3 reads CASSLVGDTEAFF. CDR3 nucleotide sequence: TGTGCCAGCAGTTTGGTAGGGGATACTGAAGCTTTCTTT.

The V and J genes are TRBV4-3 and TRBJ2-5; D ambiguous. CDR1 is LGHNA and CDR2 is YSLEER in the germline V gene. V was cut by 0 bases and J by 3 bases, with 14 bases left in between. This CDR3 has 16 residues. CDR3 nucleotide sequence: TGCGCCAGCAGCCAAGATGGAGCGAGAAATAAAGAGACCCAGTACTTC. Translating gives CASSQDGARNKETQYF.

V is TRBV6-5 and J is TRBJ1-5, with D perhaps matching TRBD1 (6 bases). This CDR3 has 13 residues. V was cut by 6 bases and J by 2 bases, with 8 bases left in between. Germline-derived CDR1 and CDR2 are MNHEY and SVGAGI. For the CDR3, the DNA is TGTGCCAGCAGACAGGGTGGCAATCAGCCCCAGCATTTT. This translates into CASRQGGNQPQHF.

The rearrangement joins TRBV19 to TRBJ1-4; 7 bases are a match to TRBD1. The junction had 13 bases not matched to a gene; V was cut back by 5 bases and J by 4 bases. The CDR3 runs to 17 residues. Germline assignment: CDR1 LNHDA and CDR2 SQIVND (reference sequence). The CDR3 here is CASSAGARQGGNEKLFF. For the CDR3, the DNA is TGTGCCAGTAGTGCCGGCGCCCGACAGGGAGGTAATGAAAAACTGTTTTTT.

The chain has TRBV27 and TRBJ1-2, with 9 bases aligning to TRBD1. The length of the CDR3 is 14 residues. V was clipped by 0 bases and J by 4 bases; unmatched bases: 0. Germline V gene data show CDR1 as MNHEY and CDR2 as SMNVEV (reference sequence). The CDR3 region is CASSLSGQGYGYTF. Written as DNA, the CDR3 is TGTGCCAGCAGTTTATCGGGACAGGGCTATGGCTACACCTTC.